The rows below give T cell receptor beta chains drawn from one sample of a study of regulatory T cells in long-lasting Graves disease. Each CDR3 protein gets one entry after TCRdb re-called the multiplex PCR reads with MiXCR. The data contain hundreds of thousands of distinct CDR3 sequences, about 16% of them singletons. The sample also formed part of further work on T cells in Graves' hyperthyroidism and ophthalmopathy.

The specimen comprised peripheral blood mononuclear cells (PBMCs), sampled at new diagnosis, from a patient treated with antithyroid drugs. The receptors were gathered from a woman aged 35-65 years with Graves disease. CDR3s include the opening cysteine and the closing phenylalanine or tryptophan. The D gene is left open where the match is weak. A clone size is listed for some rows: how often the clone was seen (once, few, many), or a class if it is expanded.

v_gene: TRBV19; abundance: -; j_gene: TRBJ2-7; d_gene: TRBD1; CDR3aa: CASKDRDDEQYF; CDR3nt: TGTGCCAGCAAGGACAGGGATGACGAGCAGTACTTC
v_gene: TRBV28; abundance: -; j_gene: TRBJ1-1; d_gene: TRBD1; CDR3aa: CASSSRQGPMNTEAFF; CDR3nt: TGTGCCAGCAGTTCCCGACAGGGGCCCATGAACACTGAAGCTTTCTTT
v_gene: TRBV5-1; abundance: many; j_gene: TRBJ2-1; d_gene: -; CDR3aa: CASSLETPYNEQFF; CDR3nt: TGCGCCAGCAGCTTGGAAACACCGTACAATGAGCAGTTCTTC
v_gene: TRBV5-1; abundance: many; j_gene: TRBJ2-1; d_gene: TRBD2; CDR3aa: CASKGLAGGLDEQFF; CDR3nt: TGCGCCAGCAAGGGGCTAGCGGGGGGTCTCGATGAGCAGTTCTTC
v_gene: TRBV9; abundance: many; j_gene: TRBJ2-2; d_gene: -; CDR3aa: CASSVRVPAGELFF; CDR3nt: TGTGCCAGCAGCGTACGAGTACCGGCCGGGGAGCTGTTTTTT
v_gene: TRBV13; abundance: few; j_gene: TRBJ2-7; d_gene: TRBD1; CDR3aa: CASSLRTGGSYEQYF; CDR3nt: TGTGCCAGCAGCCTCCGGACAGGGGGCTCCTACGAGCAGTACTTC
v_gene: TRBV15; abundance: -; j_gene: TRBJ1-5; d_gene: -; CDR3aa: CATSRVSNQPQHF; CDR3nt: TGTGCCACCAGCAGAGTTAGCAATCAGCCCCAGCATTTT
v_gene: TRBV30; abundance: few; j_gene: TRBJ2-2; d_gene: -; CDR3aa: CAWSVGGTGELFF; CDR3nt: TGTGCCTGGAGTGTAGGGGGCACCGGGGAGCTGTTTTTT
v_gene: TRBV13; abundance: many; j_gene: TRBJ1-1; d_gene: TRBD1; CDR3aa: CASMEGSGGKAFF; CDR3nt: TGTGCCAGCATGGAGGGTTCAGGGGGAAAAGCTTTCTTT
v_gene: TRBV6-2/TRBV6-3; abundance: -; j_gene: TRBJ2-1; d_gene: TRBD2; CDR3aa: CASSYSGQASGYNEQFF; CDR3nt: TGTGCCAGCAGTTACTCGGGGCAGGCTAGCGGGTACAATGAGCAGTTCTTC
v_gene: TRBV12-3/TRBV12-4; abundance: -; j_gene: TRBJ2-1; d_gene: TRBD1; CDR3aa: CASTVGEGAYNEQFF; CDR3nt: TGTGCCAGCACAGTCGGTGAGGGGGCTTACAATGAGCAGTTCTTC
v_gene: TRBV5-1; abundance: few; j_gene: TRBJ2-3; d_gene: TRBD2; CDR3aa: CASSLPGLTTDTQYF; CDR3nt: TGCGCCAGCAGCTTGCCGGGACTAACCACAGATACGCAGTATTTT
v_gene: TRBV5-6; abundance: few; j_gene: TRBJ2-3; d_gene: -; CDR3aa: CASGRVADTQYF; CDR3nt: TGTGCCAGCGGCAGGGTGGCAGATACGCAGTATTTT
v_gene: TRBV7-9; abundance: many; j_gene: TRBJ2-7; d_gene: -; CDR3aa: CASSLASGFGEQYF; CDR3nt: TGTGCCAGCAGCTTAGCGTCCGGGTTTGGCGAGCAGTACTTC
v_gene: TRBV6-1; abundance: many; j_gene: TRBJ1-5; d_gene: -; CDR3aa: CASSTGQPQGNQPQHF; CDR3nt: TGTGCCAGCAGTACTGGGCAGCCACAAGGCAATCAGCCCCAGCATTTT
v_gene: TRBV19; abundance: -; j_gene: TRBJ2-5; d_gene: TRBD2; CDR3aa: CASRRAGGRVETQYF; CDR3nt: TGTGCCAGTAGAAGAGCGGGGGGGCGTGTAGAGACCCAGTACTTC
v_gene: TRBV28; abundance: -; j_gene: TRBJ2-7; d_gene: TRBD2; CDR3aa: CASKGADLRKAGGHEQYF; CDR3nt: TGTGCCAGCAAAGGGGCCGACCTCCGGAAAGCGGGGGGCCACGAGCAGTACTTC
v_gene: TRBV12-3/TRBV12-4; abundance: -; j_gene: TRBJ2-2; d_gene: -; CDR3aa: CATKFDGYTGELFF; CDR3nt: TGTGCCACCAAATTTGACGGATACACCGGGGAGCTGTTTTTT
v_gene: TRBV19; abundance: -; j_gene: TRBJ2-4; d_gene: -; CDR3aa: CASSMIGENIQYF; CDR3nt: TGTGCCAGTAGTATGATAGGGGAAAACATTCAGTACTTC
v_gene: TRBV12-3/TRBV12-4; abundance: -; j_gene: TRBJ1-2; d_gene: -; CDR3aa: CASSLSGSTGFYGYTF; CDR3nt: TGTGCCAGCAGTTTGAGTGGGAGTACAGGGTTCTATGGCTACACCTTC
v_gene: TRBV3-1; abundance: many; j_gene: TRBJ2-5; d_gene: TRBD2; CDR3aa: CASSQTSTSGETQYF; CDR3nt: TGTGCCAGCAGCCAGACATCGACTAGCGGGGAGACCCAGTACTTC
v_gene: TRBV5-1; abundance: many; j_gene: TRBJ1-2; d_gene: -; CDR3aa: CASSGTTNYGYTF; CDR3nt: TGCGCCAGCAGCGGGACAACTAACTATGGCTACACCTTC
v_gene: TRBV18; abundance: -; j_gene: TRBJ1-3; d_gene: -; CDR3aa: CASSPQDLRVRNTIYF; CDR3nt: TGTGCCAGCTCACCTCAAGACCTAAGGGTTCGAAACACCATATATTTT
v_gene: TRBV19; abundance: few; j_gene: TRBJ1-3; d_gene: -; CDR3aa: CATDRSSGNTIYF; CDR3nt: TGTGCCACAGACAGGAGCTCTGGAAACACCATATATTTT
v_gene: TRBV19; abundance: -; j_gene: TRBJ1-1; d_gene: -; CDR3aa: CATNPAGSVNTEAFF; CDR3nt: TGTGCCACAAATCCGGCAGGGAGCGTGAACACTGAAGCTTTCTTT
v_gene: TRBV6-5; abundance: -; j_gene: TRBJ1-2; d_gene: TRBD1; CDR3aa: CASSYEGAGGYTF; CDR3nt: TGTGCCAGCAGTTATGAGGGGGCGGGTGGCTACACCTTC
v_gene: TRBV20-1; abundance: -; j_gene: TRBJ2-2; d_gene: -; CDR3aa: CSARAQFANTGELFF; CDR3nt: TGCAGTGCTAGAGCGCAGTTCGCGAACACCGGGGAGCTGTTTTTT
v_gene: TRBV5-1; abundance: few; j_gene: TRBJ2-6; d_gene: -; CDR3aa: CASSLGHRSGANVLTF; CDR3nt: TGCGCCAGCAGCTTAGGACACCGATCTGGGGCCAACGTCCTGACTTTC
v_gene: TRBV6-9; abundance: -; j_gene: TRBJ1-1; d_gene: TRBD1; CDR3aa: CASSYRDRLTEAFF; CDR3nt: TGTGCCAGCAGTTACCGGGACAGACTAACTGAAGCTTTCTTT
v_gene: TRBV7-6; abundance: -; j_gene: TRBJ1-3; d_gene: -; CDR3aa: CASSTGPGNTIYF; CDR3nt: TGTGCCAGCAGCACCGGGCCTGGAAACACCATATATTTT
v_gene: TRBV11-2; abundance: few; j_gene: TRBJ2-2; d_gene: -; CDR3aa: CASSRARGDTGELFF; CDR3nt: TGTGCCAGCAGCAGGGCGAGAGGGGACACCGGGGAGCTGTTTTTT
v_gene: TRBV12-3/TRBV12-4; abundance: many; j_gene: TRBJ1-2; d_gene: -; CDR3aa: CASSPTQTYGYTF; CDR3nt: TGTGCCAGCAGCCCAACCCAGACCTATGGCTACACCTTC
v_gene: TRBV19; abundance: -; j_gene: TRBJ1-4; d_gene: TRBD1; CDR3aa: CASSLLGQGGEKLFF; CDR3nt: TGTGCCAGTAGTTTACTCGGACAGGGAGGGGAAAAACTGTTTTTT
v_gene: TRBV20-1; abundance: -; j_gene: TRBJ2-1; d_gene: TRBD2; CDR3aa: CSARASGGVSYNEQFF; CDR3nt: TGCAGTGCTAGAGCTAGCGGGGGGGTCTCCTACAATGAGCAGTTCTTC
v_gene: TRBV5-1; abundance: -; j_gene: TRBJ2-1; d_gene: TRBD2; CDR3aa: CASSLGFSGGLTYNEQFF; CDR3nt: TGCGCCAGCAGCTTGGGGTTCAGCGGGGGGCTTACCTACAATGAGCAGTTCTTC
v_gene: TRBV20-1; abundance: many; j_gene: TRBJ1-1; d_gene: -; CDR3aa: CSASYRDTEAFF; CDR3nt: TGCAGTGCTAGTTATAGGGACACTGAAGCTTTCTTT
v_gene: TRBV12-3/TRBV12-4; abundance: many; j_gene: TRBJ1-1; d_gene: -; CDR3aa: CASSMTVMNTEAFF; CDR3nt: TGTGCCAGCAGTATGACAGTTATGAACACTGAAGCTTTCTTT
v_gene: TRBV12-3/TRBV12-4; abundance: many; j_gene: TRBJ2-3; d_gene: TRBD1; CDR3aa: CASSLRQGTSTDTQYF; CDR3nt: TGTGCCAGCAGTCTAAGACAGGGGACTAGCACAGATACGCAGTATTTT
v_gene: TRBV29-1; abundance: -; j_gene: TRBJ1-2; d_gene: TRBD1; CDR3aa: CSVESGTGRYGYTF; CDR3nt: TGCAGCGTTGAAAGCGGGACAGGACGCTATGGCTACACCTTC
v_gene: TRBV20-1; abundance: many; j_gene: TRBJ2-7; d_gene: TRBD2; CDR3aa: CSASGGLAGSTYEQYF; CDR3nt: TGCAGTGCTAGTGGCGGACTAGCGGGGAGCACCTACGAGCAGTACTTC
v_gene: TRBV3-1; abundance: few; j_gene: TRBJ1-4; d_gene: -; CDR3aa: CASSQDWTDREKLFF; CDR3nt: TGTGCCAGCAGCCAAGATTGGACAGATCGTGAAAAACTGTTTTTT
v_gene: TRBV9; abundance: -; j_gene: TRBJ2-5; d_gene: TRBD2; CDR3aa: CASSVEGTSGGTKETQYF; CDR3nt: TGTGCCAGCAGCGTAGAGGGGACTAGCGGGGGTACCAAAGAGACCCAGTACTTC
v_gene: TRBV3-1; abundance: -; j_gene: TRBJ1-1; d_gene: -; CDR3aa: CASSGTGIAEAFF; CDR3nt: TGTGCCAGCAGCGGAACAGGGATCGCTGAAGCTTTCTTT
v_gene: TRBV20-1; abundance: many; j_gene: TRBJ2-1; d_gene: -; CDR3aa: CSAKASDEQFF; CDR3nt: TGCAGTGCTAAGGCTAGCGATGAGCAGTTCTTC
v_gene: TRBV20-1; abundance: many; j_gene: TRBJ1-1; d_gene: -; CDR3aa: CSARYPGRGAEAFF; CDR3nt: TGCAGTGCTAGATATCCAGGGAGGGGGGCTGAAGCTTTCTTT
v_gene: TRBV28; abundance: many; j_gene: TRBJ1-2; d_gene: TRBD1; CDR3aa: CASSLIVQGRYGYTF; CDR3nt: TGTGCCAGCAGTTTGATCGTACAGGGGAGATATGGCTACACCTTC
v_gene: TRBV6-1; abundance: many; j_gene: TRBJ1-1; d_gene: -; CDR3aa: CASTPPGANTEAFF; CDR3nt: TGTGCCAGCACCCCGCCGGGAGCGAACACTGAAGCTTTCTTT
v_gene: TRBV27; abundance: many; j_gene: TRBJ1-5; d_gene: -; CDR3aa: CASSLLAGGPNQPQHF; CDR3nt: TGTGCCAGCAGTTTATTGGCGGGAGGGCCAAATCAGCCCCAGCATTTT
v_gene: TRBV20-1; abundance: -; j_gene: TRBJ2-7; d_gene: -; CDR3aa: CSAGMGQGPLVEQYF; CDR3nt: TGCAGTGCCGGAATGGGGCAGGGACCCCTGGTCGAGCAGTACTTC
v_gene: TRBV3-1; abundance: many; j_gene: TRBJ1-2; d_gene: -; CDR3aa: CASSQTRIHGYTF; CDR3nt: TGTGCCAGCAGCCAGACCAGGATCCATGGCTACACCTTC
v_gene: TRBV7-3; abundance: many; j_gene: TRBJ1-1; d_gene: -; CDR3aa: CASSSSENTEAFF; CDR3nt: TGTGCCAGCAGCTCTTCAGAGAACACTGAAGCTTTCTTT
v_gene: TRBV6-1; abundance: -; j_gene: TRBJ1-6; d_gene: -; CDR3aa: CAGSISTAGDSPLHF; CDR3nt: TGTGCCGGCAGTATATCGACAGCAGGGGATTCACCCCTCCACTTT
v_gene: TRBV7-9; abundance: few; j_gene: TRBJ2-3; d_gene: -; CDR3aa: CASSATAGDTQYF; CDR3nt: TGTGCCAGCAGCGCTACAGCAGGAGATACGCAGTATTTT
v_gene: TRBV19; abundance: -; j_gene: TRBJ1-2; d_gene: -; CDR3aa: CASSFGIGYGYTF; CDR3nt: TGTGCCAGTAGTTTTGGAATTGGCTATGGCTACACCTTC
v_gene: TRBV12-3/TRBV12-4; abundance: -; j_gene: TRBJ1-3; d_gene: -; CDR3aa: CASSFDWSSGNTIYF; CDR3nt: TGTGCCAGCAGTTTTGACTGGAGCTCTGGAAACACCATATATTTT